This T cell receptor (beta chain) was identified during a study of T cells in Graves' hyperthyroidism and ophthalmopathy. Study conclusions and caveats: Blood shared most expanded thyroid clonotypes above 0.001. It was a median approximately 6 months before onset that the model predicted ophthalmopathy.

V shed 3 bases and J shed 6 bases, with 9 bases lying between them. The CDR3 is made up of 13 amino acids. Germline CDR1 DFQATT, CDR2 SNEGSKA (reference sequence). Patients having uncontrolled infection, another autoimmune disease, pregnancy or lactation were not included. Amplification yielded TCR beta CDR3 regions, with RNA transcripts as the source. A first-round RT-PCR of the TCR CDR3 used the HTBI primer set. TCRdb called the multiplex PCR reads again in MiXCR, with one record for every CDR3 protein. The table lists roughly 500,000 distinct CDR3 sequences, 40% to 55% of them singletons. This clonotype was detected many times. The antigen remains undetermined.

The chain uses TRBV20-1 and TRBJ1-6; weak D call: TRBD1 (5 bases). This clonotype originated in an adult woman with Graves' disease, either hyperthyroidism or ophthalmopathy (not recorded which). Sequencing used peripheral blood or thyroid tissue (not recorded which). CDR3 nucleotides: TGCAGTGCTAGGACCCAGGGTAATTCACCCCTCCACTTT. Translated: CSARTQGNSPLHF.